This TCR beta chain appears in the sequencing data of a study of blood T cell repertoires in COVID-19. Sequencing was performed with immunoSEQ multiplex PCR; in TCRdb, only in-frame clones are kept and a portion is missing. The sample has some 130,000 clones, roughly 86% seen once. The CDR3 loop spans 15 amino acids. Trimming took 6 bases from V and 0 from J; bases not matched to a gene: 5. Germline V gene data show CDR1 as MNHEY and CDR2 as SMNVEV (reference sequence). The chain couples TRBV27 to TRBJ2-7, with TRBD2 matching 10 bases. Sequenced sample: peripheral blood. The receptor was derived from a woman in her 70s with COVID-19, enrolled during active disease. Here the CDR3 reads CASRPGLANSYEQYF. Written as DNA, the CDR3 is TGTGCCAGCAGACCGGGACTAGCGAACTCCTACGAGCAGTACTTC.